This record looks at one T cell receptor beta chain sequence and its context. Antigen: not known. This sample is part of a study of shared clonotypes between healthy human individuals. Sequencing was performed with immunoSEQ multiplex PCR; in TCRdb, only in-frame clones are kept and a portion is missing. This table holds 2 million to 3 million clones, 80% to 95% found once. Whole-study findings and limits: Rarefaction exposed incomplete sorted-subset sequencing despite large depth. The study found roughly 5% of naive CD4 clonotypes shared across four donors. Few donors restricted represented genetic and exposure-history diversity. Only blood underwent sampling, and tissue repertoires likely differ.

This CDR3 is 15 amino acids long. The V gene lost 1 base and the J gene lost 1 base, with 10 bases spanning the gap. Germline V gene lookup returns CDR1 LNHDA and CDR2 SQIVND (reference sequence). V gene TRBV19 combines with J gene TRBJ1-1, with D unclear. The sequence was collected from a man younger than 30 in good health. Some clones in this sample may be carry-over from other donors' samples. Sequencing used naive CD4+ T cells from PBMCs. Documented subset: CD45RA+ positively selected. The CDR3 DNA reads as TGTGCCAGTAGTATAGGCGTGGGCTGGAACACTGAAGCTTTCTTT. Encoded protein: CASSIGVGWNTEAFF.